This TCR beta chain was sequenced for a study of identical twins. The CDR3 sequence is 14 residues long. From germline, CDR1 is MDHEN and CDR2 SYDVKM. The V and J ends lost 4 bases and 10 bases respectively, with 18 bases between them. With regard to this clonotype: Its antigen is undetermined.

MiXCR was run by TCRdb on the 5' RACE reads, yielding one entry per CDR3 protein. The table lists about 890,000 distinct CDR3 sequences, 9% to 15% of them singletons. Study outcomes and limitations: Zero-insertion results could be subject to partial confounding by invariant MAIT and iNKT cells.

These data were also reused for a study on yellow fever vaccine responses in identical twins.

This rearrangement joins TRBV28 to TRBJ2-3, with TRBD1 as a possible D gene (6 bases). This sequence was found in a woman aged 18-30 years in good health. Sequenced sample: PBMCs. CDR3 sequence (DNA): TGTGCCAGCAGTTCACCCACGTTGAGGGGGTCGCAGTATTTT. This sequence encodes CASSSPTLRGSQYF.